This T cell receptor beta chain derives from a study of beta chain features in type 1 diabetes. In the case of this clone: Antigen: not known.

From germline, CDR1 is SGHTA and CDR2 FQGNSA. V lost 2 bases and J 0 bases, leaving 11 bases between the germline ends. CDR3 length: 15 residues. Every bit of the isolated RNA underwent reverse transcription, so sequencing read expressed TCRB transcripts. The study sequenced naive, central memory and regulatory T cell samples to an average of about 3.9 million reads. Measured with immunoSEQ multiplex PCR; TCRdb has only the in-frame clones, and not every one. The table lists approximately 600,000 clones, roughly an eighth of them singletons, with around 0.12% in the top ten. Regarding the study as a whole: There was a moderate but significant shortening of TCRB CDR3s in all four CD4+ subsets of Type 1 diabetes patients.

The chain employs TRBV7-2 and TRBJ2-7; tentative D call: TRBD2 (5 bases). This clonotype was obtained from a man aged 25 to 40 with type 1 diabetes. Material: naive CD4+ T cells from blood. The CDR3 sequence is CASSLRGGSSYEQYF. The CDR3 DNA reads TGTGCCAGCAGCTTACGGGGTGGCTCCTCCTACGAGCAGTACTTC.